This note documents a single T cell receptor beta chain sequence. This sample was included in a study of shared T cell receptors in the human thymus. Clones were sequenced by immunoSEQ multiplex PCR, and TCRdb holds only the in-frame ones, with some missing. The table records hundreds of thousands of clones, 70% to 90% of them present only once. The CDR3 has 13 residues. V dropped 6 bases and J dropped 8 bases, with 16 bases sitting between them. The germline gives CDR1 MDHEN, CDR2 SYDVKM. This sample was shared with a second study, whose subject was human thymus T cells. As that study records: Corrective heart surgery yielded resections, and these provided the thymus tissue. Thymic and blood repertoires appeared to carry a bias in their V and J gene usage. Overlap was high between thymic repertoires from unrelated individuals, as reported in related research.

The V call is TRBV28, the J call TRBJ1-2; possibly TRBD1 for D (6 bases). This TCR came from a girl under three years old with a congenital heart defect. The sample consisted of thymocytes. The CDR3 coding sequence is TGTGCCAGCAGGGCGACCCGGGGGGCGGGCTACACCTTC. This gives the protein CASRATRGAGYTF.